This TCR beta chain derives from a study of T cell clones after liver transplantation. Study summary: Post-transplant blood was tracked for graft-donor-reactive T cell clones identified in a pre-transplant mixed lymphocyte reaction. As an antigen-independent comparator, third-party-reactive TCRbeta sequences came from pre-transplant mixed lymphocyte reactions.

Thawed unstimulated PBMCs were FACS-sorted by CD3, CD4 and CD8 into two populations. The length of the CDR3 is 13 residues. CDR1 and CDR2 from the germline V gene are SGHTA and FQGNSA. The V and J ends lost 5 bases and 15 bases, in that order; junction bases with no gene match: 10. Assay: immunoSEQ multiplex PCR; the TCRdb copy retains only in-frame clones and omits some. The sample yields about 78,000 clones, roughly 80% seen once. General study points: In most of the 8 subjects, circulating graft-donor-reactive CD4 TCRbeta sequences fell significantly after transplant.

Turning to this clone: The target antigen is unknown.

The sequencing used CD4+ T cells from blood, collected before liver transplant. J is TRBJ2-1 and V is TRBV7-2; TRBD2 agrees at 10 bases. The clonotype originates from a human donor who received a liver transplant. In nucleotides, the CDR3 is TGTGCCAGCAGCATTAGCGGGAGGTTAAATCGGTTCTTC. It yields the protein CASSISGRLNRFF.